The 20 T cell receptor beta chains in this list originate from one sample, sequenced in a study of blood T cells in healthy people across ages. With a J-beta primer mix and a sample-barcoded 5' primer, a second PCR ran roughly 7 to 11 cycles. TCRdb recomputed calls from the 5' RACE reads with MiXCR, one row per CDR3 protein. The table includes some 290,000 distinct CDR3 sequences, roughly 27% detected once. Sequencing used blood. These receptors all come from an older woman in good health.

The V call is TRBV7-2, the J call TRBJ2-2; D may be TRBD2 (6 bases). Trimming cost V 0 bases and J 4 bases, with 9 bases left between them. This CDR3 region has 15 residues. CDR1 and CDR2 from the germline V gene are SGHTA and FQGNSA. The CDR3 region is CASSLAAGSTGELFF. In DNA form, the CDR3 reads TGTGCCAGCAGCTTAGCGGCGGGATCCACCGGGGAGCTGTTTTTT.

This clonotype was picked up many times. CDR3 sequence: CSATRTGRAYEQYF. In nucleotides, the CDR3 is TGCAGTGCTACCAGGACAGGGAGGGCCTACGAGCAGTACTTC. The V call is TRBV20-1, the J call TRBJ2-7; a weak D match, TRBD1 (8 bases). Trimming cost V 4 bases and J 2 bases, with 15 bases left between them. The CDR3 extends over 14 amino acids. Per the germline V gene, CDR1 is DFQATT and CDR2 is SNEGSKA (reference sequence).

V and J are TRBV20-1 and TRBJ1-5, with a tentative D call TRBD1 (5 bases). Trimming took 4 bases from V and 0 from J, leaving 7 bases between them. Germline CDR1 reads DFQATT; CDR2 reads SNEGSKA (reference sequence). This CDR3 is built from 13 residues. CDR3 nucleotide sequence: TGCAGTGCTACTCAGGGTAGCAATCAGCCCCAGCATTTT. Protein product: CSATQGSNQPQHF.

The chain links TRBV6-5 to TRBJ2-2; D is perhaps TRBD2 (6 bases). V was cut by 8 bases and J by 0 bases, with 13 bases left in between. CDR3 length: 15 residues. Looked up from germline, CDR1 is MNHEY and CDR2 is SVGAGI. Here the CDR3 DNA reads TGTGCCAGCGCCTGGGGGGTCGCGAACACCGGGGAGCTGTTTTTT. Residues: CASAWGVANTGELFF.

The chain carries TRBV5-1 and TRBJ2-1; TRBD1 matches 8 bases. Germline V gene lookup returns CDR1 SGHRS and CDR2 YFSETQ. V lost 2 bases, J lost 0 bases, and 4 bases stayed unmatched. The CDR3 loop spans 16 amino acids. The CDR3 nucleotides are TGCGCCAGCAGCTTCTCCACAGGGGGCTCCTACAATGAGCAGTTCTTC. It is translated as CASSFSTGGSYNEQFF.

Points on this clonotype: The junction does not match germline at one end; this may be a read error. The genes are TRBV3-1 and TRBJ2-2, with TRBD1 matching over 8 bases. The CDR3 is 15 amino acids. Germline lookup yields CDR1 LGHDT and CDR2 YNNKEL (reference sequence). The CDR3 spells CTSSPQGVLTGELFF. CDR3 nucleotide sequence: TGTACCAGCAGCCCACAGGGGGTCTTGACCGGGGAGCTGTTTTTT.

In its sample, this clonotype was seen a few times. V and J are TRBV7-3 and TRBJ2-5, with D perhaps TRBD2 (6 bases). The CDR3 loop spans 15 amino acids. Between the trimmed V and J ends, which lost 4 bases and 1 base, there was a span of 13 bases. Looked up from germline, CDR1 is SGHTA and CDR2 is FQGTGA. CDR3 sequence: CASSWFGGAQETQYF. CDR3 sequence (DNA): TGTGCCAGCAGCTGGTTTGGCGGGGCCCAAGAGACCCAGTACTTC.

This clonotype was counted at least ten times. The CDR3 sequence: CSVGIGQGYTF. CDR3 sequence (DNA): TGCAGCGTCGGGATAGGTCAGGGCTACACCTTC. V is TRBV29-1 and J is TRBJ1-2; D gene unclear. Looked up from germline, CDR1 is SQVTM and CDR2 is ANQGSEA. V dropped 6 bases and J dropped 8 bases, with 13 bases sitting between them. The CDR3 runs to 11 residues.

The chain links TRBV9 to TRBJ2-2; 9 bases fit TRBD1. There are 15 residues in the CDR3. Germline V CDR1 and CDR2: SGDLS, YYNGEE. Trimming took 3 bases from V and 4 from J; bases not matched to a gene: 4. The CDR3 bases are TGTGCCAGCAGCGCACAGGGGGCTGGCACCGGGGAGCTGTTTTTT. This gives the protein CASSAQGAGTGELFF.

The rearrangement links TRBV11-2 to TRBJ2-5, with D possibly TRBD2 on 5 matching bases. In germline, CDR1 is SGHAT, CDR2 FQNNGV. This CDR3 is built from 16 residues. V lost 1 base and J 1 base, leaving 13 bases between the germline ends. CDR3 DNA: TGTGCCAGCAGCTTAGGGCATGGGAGCGGCCAAGAGACCCAGTACTTC. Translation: CASSLGHGSGQETQYF.

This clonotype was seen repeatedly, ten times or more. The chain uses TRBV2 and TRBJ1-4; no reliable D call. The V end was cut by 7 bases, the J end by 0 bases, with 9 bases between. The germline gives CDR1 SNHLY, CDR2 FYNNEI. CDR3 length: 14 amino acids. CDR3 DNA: TGTGCCAGCAAGAACAAAGCAACTAATGAAAAACTGTTTTTT. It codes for CASKNKATNEKLFF.

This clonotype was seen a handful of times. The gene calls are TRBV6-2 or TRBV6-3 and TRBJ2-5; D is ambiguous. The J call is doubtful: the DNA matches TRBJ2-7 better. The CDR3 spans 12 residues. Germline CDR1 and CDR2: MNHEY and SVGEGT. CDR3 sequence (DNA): TGTGCCAGCAGTTACTCCCGCTACGAGCAGTACTTC. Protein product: CASSYSRYEQYF.

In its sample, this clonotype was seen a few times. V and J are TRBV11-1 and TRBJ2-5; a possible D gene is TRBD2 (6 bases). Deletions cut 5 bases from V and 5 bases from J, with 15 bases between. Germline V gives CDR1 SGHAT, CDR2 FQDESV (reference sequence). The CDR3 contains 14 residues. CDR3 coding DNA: TGTGCCAGCAGCCCGCGCGACAGCGGGGAGACCCAGTACTTC. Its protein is CASSPRDSGETQYF.

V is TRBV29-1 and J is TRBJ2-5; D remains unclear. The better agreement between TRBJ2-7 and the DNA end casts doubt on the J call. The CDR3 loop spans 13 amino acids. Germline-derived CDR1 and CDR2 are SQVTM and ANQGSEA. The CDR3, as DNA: TGCAGCGTTCGTCCGGGCCTTTCCTACGAGCAGTACTTC. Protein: CSVRPGLSYEQYF.

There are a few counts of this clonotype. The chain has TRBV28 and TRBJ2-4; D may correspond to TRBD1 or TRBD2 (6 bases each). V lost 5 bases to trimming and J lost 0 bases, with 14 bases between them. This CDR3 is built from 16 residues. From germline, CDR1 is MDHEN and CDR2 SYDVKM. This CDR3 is CASSARGGLAKNIQYF. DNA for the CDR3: TGTGCCAGCAGTGCCAGAGGGGGACTAGCCAAAAACATTCAGTACTTC.

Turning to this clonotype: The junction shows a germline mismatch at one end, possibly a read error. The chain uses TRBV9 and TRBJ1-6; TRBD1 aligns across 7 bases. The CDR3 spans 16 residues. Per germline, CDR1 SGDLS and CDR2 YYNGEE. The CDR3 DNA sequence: TGTGCCAGCAGCGTAGAAGGGGGCTCACAAAATTCGCCCCTCCACTTT. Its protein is CASSVEGGSQNSPLHF.

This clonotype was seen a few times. CDR3 loop: CASSFPLVGETQYF. The DNA for the CDR3 is TGCGCCAGCAGCTTTCCCCTAGTGGGCGAGACCCAGTACTTC. This rearrangement joins TRBV5-1 to TRBJ2-5, with D uncertain. The V end was cut by 2 bases, the J end by 5 bases, with 13 bases between. The CDR3 spans 14 residues. Germline V gene lookup returns CDR1 SGHRS and CDR2 YFSETQ.

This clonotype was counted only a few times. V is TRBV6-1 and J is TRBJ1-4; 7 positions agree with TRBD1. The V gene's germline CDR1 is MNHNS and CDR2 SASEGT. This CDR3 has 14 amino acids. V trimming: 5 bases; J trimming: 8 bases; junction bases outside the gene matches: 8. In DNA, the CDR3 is TGTGCCAGCAGTAAAGGGGACAGTAACGAAAAACTGTTTTTT. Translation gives CASSKGDSNEKLFF.

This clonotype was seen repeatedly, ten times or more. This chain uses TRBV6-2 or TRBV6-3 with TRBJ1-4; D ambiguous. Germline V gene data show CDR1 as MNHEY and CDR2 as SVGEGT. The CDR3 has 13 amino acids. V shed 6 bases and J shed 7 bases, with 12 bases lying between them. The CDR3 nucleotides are TGTGCCAGCAGCCCAGTATTGGGTGAAAAACTGTTTTTT. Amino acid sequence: CASSPVLGEKLFF.

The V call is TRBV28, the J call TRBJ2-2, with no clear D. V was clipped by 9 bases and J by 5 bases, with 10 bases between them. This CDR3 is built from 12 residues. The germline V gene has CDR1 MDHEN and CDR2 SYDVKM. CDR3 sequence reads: CASRYRTGELFF. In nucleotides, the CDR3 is TGTGCCAGTAGGTATCGGACCGGGGAGCTGTTTTTT.